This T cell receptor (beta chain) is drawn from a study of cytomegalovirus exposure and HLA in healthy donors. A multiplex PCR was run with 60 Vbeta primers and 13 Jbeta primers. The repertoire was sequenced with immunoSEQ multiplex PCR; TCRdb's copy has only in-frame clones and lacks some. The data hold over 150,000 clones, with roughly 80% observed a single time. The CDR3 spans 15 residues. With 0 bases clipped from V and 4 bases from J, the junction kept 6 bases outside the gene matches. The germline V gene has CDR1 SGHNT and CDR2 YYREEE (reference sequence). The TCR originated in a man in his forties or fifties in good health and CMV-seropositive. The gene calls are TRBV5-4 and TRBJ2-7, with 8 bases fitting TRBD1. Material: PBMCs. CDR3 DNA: TGTGCCAGCAGCTTGGAAAGGACAGGGACATACGAGCAGTACTTC. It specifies CASSLERTGTYEQYF.